In its sample, the clone carrying this TCR beta chain was seen a few times. This sample is drawn from a study of cytomegalovirus exposure and HLA in healthy donors. About the research overall: A data release that came early held about 89 million unique TCRs from HLA-typed donors.

A multiplex PCR was run with 60 Vbeta primers and 13 Jbeta primers. Per the original methods: Among the unique TCR beta chains that a later analysis counted, 80 million to 100 million in all, 10 million to 14 million were shared. Profiled with immunoSEQ multiplex PCR; TCRdb holds only in-frame clones, not every one. That table is the source of V, J and clone size, and D and trimming were worked out from the DNA. The profile shows 80,000 to 100,000 clones, about 80% of them singletons. Trimming shortened V by 0 bases and J by 3 bases, and 15 bases separated the two germline ends. The germline gives CDR1 LGHNA, CDR2 YNFKEQ. This CDR3 region has 16 residues.

This TCR was recovered from a male donor in good health and CMV-seropositive. The material sequenced was PBMCs. The chain combines TRBV4-2 with TRBJ2-7, with a possible D match to TRBD1 (5 bases). The CDR3 coding sequence is TGTGCCAGCAGCCAAGAGGTCCCATGGCAGGGCTACGAGCAGTACTTC. This codes for CASSQEVPWQGYEQYF.